A single sample is the source of the 21 T cell receptor beta chains below, sequenced in a study of T cell responses to AZD1222 COVID-19 vaccine. The table came from immunoSEQ multiplex PCR; TCRdb's copy has only in-frame clones and leaves some out. The profile covers around 150,000 clones, with approximately 90% appearing a single time and roughly 2.1% taken by the ten largest. The sequences come from peripheral blood, collected on day 0 of AZD1222 vaccination. All receptors come from an adult in good health.

The count of this clone is one. The chain employs TRBV5-1 and TRBJ1-2, with D uncertain. The V gene lost 4 bases and the J gene lost 6 bases, with 16 bases spanning the gap. The CDR3 totals 14 residues. CDR1 SGHRS and CDR2 YFSETQ come from the germline V gene. The CDR3 region is CASSPASGINGYTF. The CDR3 DNA is TGCGCCAGCAGCCCGGCATCAGGAATTAATGGCTACACCTTC.

The chain carries TRBV6-6 and TRBJ2-7; possible D gene TRBD2, 6 bases. The V end was cut by 6 bases, the J end by 5 bases, with 23 bases between. CDR1 and CDR2 (germline): MNHNY, SVGAGI (reference sequence). The CDR3 runs 16 residues. The CDR3 DNA reads as TGTGCCAGCAGCCGCCTCCCTAGCGCGCCGGGAGACGAGCAGTACTTC. Translating gives CASSRLPSAPGDEQYF.

CDR3 residues: CASSPVPANEQFF. As DNA, the CDR3 is TGTGCCAGCAGTCCCGTCCCAGCCAATGAGCAGTTCTTC. The rearrangement uses TRBV6-5 and TRBJ2-1; D not certain. V lost 5 bases to trimming and J lost 6 bases, with 11 bases between them. Germline V gene sequence: CDR1 MNHEY, CDR2 SVGAGI. The CDR3 extends over 13 amino acids.

The chain links TRBV6-2 or TRBV6-3 to TRBJ1-2; 7 bases fit TRBD1. This CDR3 is 13 amino acids long. V dropped 2 bases and J dropped 8; count of bases not matched to a gene: 5. Germline CDR1 MNHEY, CDR2 SVGEGT. The CDR3 spells CASSYRQGVGYTF. The DNA of the CDR3 is TGTGCCAGCAGTTACCGACAGGGAGTGGGCTACACCTTC.

J is TRBJ2-1 and V is TRBV6-2 or TRBV6-3; no firm D call. Deletions cut 0 bases from V and 1 base from J, with 1 base between. The CDR3 runs to 13 residues. Germline V lookup: CDR1 MNHEY, CDR2 SVGEGT. CDR3 coding DNA: TGTGCCAGCAGTTACTCATCCTACAATGAGCAGTTCTTC. As protein: CASSYSSYNEQFF.

As DNA, the CDR3 is TGTGCCAGTAGTACGACAGGGAATTTGGAGACCCAGTACTTC. It codes for CASSTTGNLETQYF. This rearrangement joins TRBV19 to TRBJ2-5, with 7 bases aligning to TRBD1. With V trimmed by 4 bases and J by 5 bases, 7 bases remained unmatched. Germline values: CDR1 LNHDA, CDR2 SQIVND (reference sequence). The CDR3 sequence is 14 residues long.

A word on this clone: This specimen includes other DNA sequences encoding the same CDR3. The chain carries TRBV27 and TRBJ2-7; no clear D gene. This CDR3 has 13 residues. Deletions cut 2 bases from V and 3 bases from J, with 8 bases between. The germline V gene encodes CDR1 MNHEY and CDR2 SMNVEV (reference sequence). CDR3 nucleotides: TGTGCCAGCAGTTTAACCGGGTTCTACGAGCAGTACTTC. Protein sequence: CASSLTGFYEQYF.

V gene TRBV5-1 combines with J gene TRBJ2-5, with 8 bases lining up with TRBD2. Germline assignment: CDR1 SGHRS and CDR2 YFSETQ. The CDR3 length is 16 residues. With 4 bases clipped from V and 5 bases from J, the junction kept 13 bases outside the gene matches. Here the CDR3 DNA reads TGCGCCAGCAGCCCCGTAAGCGGGAGTCCGGGCGAGACCCAGTACTTC. Residues: CASSPVSGSPGETQYF.

In DNA, the CDR3 is TGTGCCAGCAGCTTAATACCCGGGAGGAACACTGAAGCTTTCTTT. Its translation is CASSLIPGRNTEAFF. This rearrangement joins TRBV7-3 to TRBJ1-1; the D is unclear. The V gene lost 1 base and the J gene lost 1 base, with 10 bases spanning the gap. Germline assignment: CDR1 SGHTA and CDR2 FQGTGA. This CDR3 has 15 amino acids.

J is TRBJ2-1 and V is TRBV19; no clear D gene. The CDR3 covers 12 residues. Germline loops: CDR1 LNHDA, CDR2 SQIVND (reference sequence). The germline V and J ends were trimmed by 0 bases and 3 bases, with 0 bases remaining between them. CDR3 sequence: CASSIDYNEQFF. Here the CDR3 DNA reads TGTGCCAGTAGTATAGACTACAATGAGCAGTTCTTC.

The chain uses TRBV24-1 and TRBJ2-1; 7 bases fit TRBD2. The trim removed 4 bases at V and 9 bases at J, leaving 11 bases unmatched. CDR1 KGHDR and CDR2 SFDVKD come from the germline V gene. The CDR3 has 15 amino acids. For the CDR3, the DNA is TGTGCCACCAGTGACCCTAGCGGTTTGGGGAGTGAGCAGTTCTTC. It yields the protein CATSDPSGLGSEQFF.

This clone was counted a single time. The chain uses TRBV5-6 and TRBJ1-2; the match to TRBD1 covers 7 bases. CDR1 and CDR2 from the germline V gene are SGHDT and YYEEEE. After removal of 0 bases from V and 3 bases from J, the junction contained 5 bases not matched to a gene. The CDR3 has 15 residues. The CDR3 DNA is TGTGCCAGCAGCTTGGTGGCAGGGGGACACTATGGCTACACCTTC. Amino acids: CASSLVAGGHYGYTF.

The chain has TRBV6-5 and TRBJ1-4; D remains ambiguous. This CDR3 contains 15 residues. The V gene's germline CDR1 is MNHEY and CDR2 SVGAGI. V was shortened by 6 bases and J by 7 bases, with 18 bases between the two germline ends. CDR3 sequence (DNA): TGTGCCAGCAGCCGAGTCACACTAGAGGCTGAAAAACTGTTTTTT. Residues: CASSRVTLEAEKLFF.

The chain employs TRBV28 and TRBJ2-5, with 11 bases matching TRBD2. This CDR3 comprises 16 residues. Per germline, CDR1 MDHEN and CDR2 SYDVKM. V shed 6 bases, J shed 5 bases, and the junction held 11 bases outside the gene matches. The CDR3 loop is CASSVSTSGRGETQYF. The CDR3 coding sequence is TGTGCCAGCAGCGTAAGCACTAGCGGGAGAGGGGAGACCCAGTACTTC.

The rearrangement uses TRBV6-2 or TRBV6-3 and TRBJ2-5; 13 nucleotides match TRBD2. The CDR3 is 17 amino acids. Germline trimming cut 6 bases from V and 3 bases from J; bases unmatched to any gene: 10. Germline lookup yields CDR1 MNHEY and CDR2 SVGEGT. The CDR3 bases are TGTGCCAGCAGCCAACTAGCGGGAGGGCCTGGGGAAGAGACCCAGTACTTC. It is translated as CASSQLAGGPGEETQYF.

This rearrangement joins TRBV19 to TRBJ2-1, with D unresolved. Germline CDR1 and CDR2: LNHDA and SQIVND (reference sequence). This CDR3 is 13 amino acids long. V was pared by 6 bases and J by 8 bases, with 14 bases between. The chain's CDR3 is CASSLGRVYEQFF. The CDR3 DNA reads TGTGCCAGTAGCCTGGGTCGGGTGTATGAGCAGTTCTTC.

The chain employs TRBV21-1 and TRBJ2-7; TRBD2 is the table's D call and was not checked against the DNA. TRBV21-1 is a documented pseudogene. This CDR3 spans 14 amino acids. The CDR3 loop is CASSKALSAYEQYF. The CDR3 region has the DNA TGTGCCAGCAGCAAAGCCCTGTCGGCCTACGAGCAGTACTTC.

This clone was counted a single time. V and J are TRBV5-8 and TRBJ1-5, with D unresolved. The CDR3 length is 13 residues. Deletions cut 1 base from V and 3 bases from J, with 5 bases between. Germline-derived CDR1 and CDR2 are SGHTS and YDEGEE. CDR3 DNA sequence: TGTGCCAGCAGCTTGAGGCTCAATCAGCCCCAGCATTTT. Protein product: CASSLRLNQPQHF. The full variable domain, completed using reference TRBV5-8 and TRBJ1-5, is EAGVTQSPTHLIKTRGQQATLRCSPISGHTSVYWYQQALGLGLQFLLWYDEGEERNRGNFPPRFSGRQFPNYSSELNVNALELEDSALYLCASSLRLNQPQHFGDGTRLSIL.

V usage is TRBV18 and J usage is TRBJ1-2; D may be TRBD1 (6 bases). CDR1 and CDR2 from the germline V gene are KGHSH and LQKENI. The ends were cut back, 2 bases at V and 3 bases at J, with 7 bases in the middle. This CDR3 is built from 13 residues. CDR3 sequence reads: CASSPRQDYGYTF. CDR3 nucleotide sequence: TGTGCCAGCTCACCAAGACAGGACTATGGCTACACCTTC. Filled out from reference TRBV18 and TRBJ1-2, the complete variable domain reads NAGVMQNPRHLVRRRGQEARLRCSPMKGHSHVYWYRQLPEEGLKFMVYLQKENIIDESGMPKERFSAEFPKEGPSILRIQQVVRGDSAAYFCASSPRQDYGYTFGSGTRLTVV.

The V call is TRBV7-9, the J call TRBJ1-5; perhaps TRBD1 as D (6 bases). The germline CDR1 and CDR2 sequences are SEHNR and FQNEAQ (reference sequence). There are 13 residues in the CDR3. Trimming took 2 bases from V and 4 from J, leaving 6 bases between them. The chain's CDR3 is CASSLQGNQPQHF. In DNA, the CDR3 is TGTGCCAGCAGCTTACAGGGGAATCAGCCCCAGCATTTT.

Concerning this clone: At one of its ends the junction is not consistent with the germline gene, which may arise from a read error. The CDR3 bases are TGTGCCAGCACTTTAGCCCCACTAGCGGGAGACACCACCATCGGGCAGTTCTTC. Its translation: CASTLAPLAGDTTIGQFF. V is TRBV28 and J is TRBJ2-1, with 11 bases that match TRBD2. CDR3 length: 18 amino acids. CDR1 is MDHEN, CDR2 SYDVKM, per germline.